Below are 14 T cell receptor beta chains sequenced from a single sample in a study of blood T cell repertoires in COVID-19. Clones were sequenced by immunoSEQ multiplex PCR, and TCRdb holds only the in-frame ones, with some missing. The sample holds 250,000 to 300,000 clones, roughly nine tenths seen once. The sequenced sample consisted of peripheral blood. These receptors all stem from a woman aged 50 to 60 who had recovered from COVID-19.

This clone turned up a few times. The CDR3 DNA follows: TGTGCCAGCAGCTTTTGCCAGGGAATAGGCTATAGCAATCAGCCCCAGCATTTT. It specifies CASSFCQGIGYSNQPQHF. The rearrangement joins TRBV5-6 to TRBJ1-5; D perhaps matches TRBD1 (5 bases). Trimming took 2 bases from V and 0 from J, leaving 18 bases between them. This CDR3 has 18 amino acids. Germline CDR1 and CDR2: SGHDT and YYEEEE.

The chain is built from TRBV25-1 and TRBJ2-5; D is perhaps TRBD1 (5 bases). CDR3 size: 15 residues. V dropped 1 base and J dropped 3 bases, with 12 bases sitting between them. CDR1 and CDR2 (germline): MGHDK, SYGVNS. The DNA for the CDR3 is TGTGCCAGCAGTGAATCAGGGATATTGGAAGAGACCCAGTACTTC. Residues: CASSESGILEETQYF.

V usage is TRBV5-1 and J usage is TRBJ1-2, with D perhaps TRBD1 (5 bases). Germline CDR1 is SGHRS and CDR2 is YFSETQ. Trimming removed 4 bases from V and 0 bases from J, with 7 bases in between. The CDR3 is 13 amino acids. The CDR3 sequence is CASSQTANYGYTF. The CDR3 bases are TGCGCCAGCAGCCAGACAGCTAACTATGGCTACACCTTC.

This chain uses TRBV5-8 with TRBJ2-7; weak D call: TRBD1 (6 bases). This CDR3 contains 13 residues. The ends were cut back, 2 bases at V and 5 bases at J, with 11 bases in the middle. Germline V gives CDR1 SGHTS, CDR2 YDEGEE. The DNA of the CDR3 is TGTGCCAGCAGCTTTACAGGGACCCACGAGCAGTACTTC. As protein: CASSFTGTHEQYF.

V gene TRBV5-6 combines with J gene TRBJ2-2; 7 bases match TRBD1. The CDR3 covers 15 residues. Germline-derived CDR1 and CDR2 are SGHDT and YYEEEE. The trim removed 2 bases at V and 3 bases at J, leaving 4 bases unmatched. CDR3 sequence reads: CASSFLTGDTGELFF. For the CDR3, the DNA is TGTGCCAGCAGCTTCCTAACAGGGGACACCGGGGAGCTGTTTTTT.

This chain connects TRBV10-1 to TRBJ2-7; D gene unclear. The germline gives CDR1 WNHNN, CDR2 SYGVQD (reference sequence). Between the trimmed V and J ends, which lost 0 bases and 1 base, there was a span of 13 bases. CDR3 length: 16 amino acids. CDR3 in DNA: TGCGCCAGCAGTGAGTCATTTCTACGCGTGTCCTACGAGCAGTACTTC. It specifies CASSESFLRVSYEQYF.

The chain is built from TRBV18 and TRBJ1-2; perhaps TRBD1 as D (6 bases). The V gene lost 1 base and the J gene lost 0 bases, with 12 bases spanning the gap. The CDR3 loop spans 16 amino acids. Per the germline V gene, CDR1 is KGHSH and CDR2 is LQKENI. The CDR3: CASSPLPDRTNYGYTF. The CDR3 DNA follows: TGTGCCAGCTCACCACTGCCGGACAGAACTAACTATGGCTACACCTTC.

CDR3 sequence reads: CASSPGQAPNTGELFF. As DNA, the CDR3 is TGTGCCAGCAGCCCAGGCCAAGCGCCAAACACCGGGGAGCTGTTTTTT. The rearrangement uses TRBV6-2 or TRBV6-3 and TRBJ2-2, with unresolved D. V dropped 6 bases and J dropped 2 bases, with 16 bases sitting between them. CDR3 length equals 16 residues. The germline V gene encodes CDR1 MNHEY and CDR2 SVGEGT.

The chain uses TRBV5-1 and TRBJ1-1; TRBD1 is a possible D gene (5 bases). Germline V gives CDR1 SGHRS, CDR2 YFSETQ. The CDR3 loop spans 14 amino acids. V lost 4 bases and J 0 bases, leaving 10 bases between the germline ends. The CDR3 loop is CASSPQGLNTEAFF. The CDR3, as DNA: TGCGCCAGCAGCCCGCAGGGATTGAACACTGAAGCTTTCTTT.

The J gene is TRBJ2-1, the V gene TRBV7-2; 8 bases map to TRBD1. The V and J ends lost 6 bases and 8 bases, in that order; junction bases with no gene match: 12. Germline V gene sequence: CDR1 SGHTA, CDR2 FQGNSA. The CDR3 covers 15 residues. The CDR3 loop reads CASRPKRTGSDEQFF. The CDR3 nucleotides are TGTGCCAGCAGACCAAAACGGACAGGGTCGGATGAGCAGTTCTTC.

Points on this clone: At one of its ends the junction is not consistent with the germline gene, which may arise from a read error. J is TRBJ2-7 and V is TRBV2; possible D gene TRBD2, 6 bases. The CDR3 spans 11 residues. CDR1 and CDR2 from the germline V gene are SNHLY and FYNNEI. CDR3 sequence (DNA): TGTGCCAGCAGTGAAGCTGTGGGAGGCCTCTTC. This sequence encodes CASSEAVGGLF. Full variable domain (rest looked up from reference TRBV2 and TRBJ2-7): EPEVTQTPSHQVTQMGQEVILRCVPISNHLYFYWYRQILGQKVEFLVSFYNNEISEKSEIFDDQFSVERPDGSNFTLKIRSTKLEDSAMYFCASSEAVGGLFGPGTRLTVT.

The rearrangement links TRBV13 to TRBJ1-5; TRBD1 agrees at 7 bases. Germline CDR1 PRHDT, CDR2 FYEKMQ (reference sequence). J gave up 2 bases and V 6 bases, and 7 bases lay outside the gene matches. The CDR3 totals 15 residues. This CDR3 is CASRNTGAGNQPQHF. DNA for the CDR3: TGTGCCAGCAGAAATACAGGGGCTGGCAATCAGCCCCAGCATTTT.

The rearrangement joins TRBV6-2 or TRBV6-3 to TRBJ1-1, with D perhaps TRBD1 (5 bases). The length of the CDR3 is 15 residues. CDR1 and CDR2 (germline): MNHEY, SVGEGT. V was trimmed by 2 bases and J by 9 bases, leaving 19 bases between them. CDR3 in DNA: TGTGCCAGCAGTTACGGCGTCTCACCTCCAGGGAAAGCTTTCTTT. Translation: CASSYGVSPPGKAFF.

The rearrangement links TRBV7-3 to TRBJ2-3; TRBD2 might be the D (5 bases). Trimming left V 2 bases short and J 2 bases short, with 11 bases between. CDR3 length equals 15 residues. CDR1 is SGHTA, CDR2 FQGTGA, per germline. CDR3 coding DNA: TGTGCCAGCAGCTTATTTACGGGATTCACAGATACGCAGTATTTT. Its translation: CASSLFTGFTDTQYF.